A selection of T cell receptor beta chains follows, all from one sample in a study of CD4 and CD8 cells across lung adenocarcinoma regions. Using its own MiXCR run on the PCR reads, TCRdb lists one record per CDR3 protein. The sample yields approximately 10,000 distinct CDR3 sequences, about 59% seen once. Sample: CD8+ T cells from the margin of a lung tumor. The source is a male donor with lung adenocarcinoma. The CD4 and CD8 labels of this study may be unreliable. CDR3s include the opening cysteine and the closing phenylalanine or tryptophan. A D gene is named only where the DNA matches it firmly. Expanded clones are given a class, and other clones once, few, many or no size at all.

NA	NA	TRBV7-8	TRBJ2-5	TGTGCCAGCAGCTTAGCGGGTCAGAGGGGAGAGACCCAGTACTTC	CASSLAGQRGETQYF
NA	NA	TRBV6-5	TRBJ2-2	TGTGCCAGCAGTTACCTCCCCGACACCGGGGAGCTGTTTTTT	CASSYLPDTGELFF
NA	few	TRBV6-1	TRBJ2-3	TGTGCCAGCAGAGATACGCAGTATTTT	CASRDTQYF
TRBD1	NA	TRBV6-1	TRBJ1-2	TGTGCCAGCATCGCCGTTAGGACAGGGAATTATGGCTACACCTTC	CASIAVRTGNYGYTF
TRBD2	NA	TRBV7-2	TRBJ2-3	TGTGCCAGCAGCTCCAGCGGGGCCACAGATACGCAGTATTTT	CASSSSGATDTQYF
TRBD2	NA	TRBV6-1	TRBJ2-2	TGTGCCAGCAGTGAAGTGATCACTAGCGGGAGTGTCACCGGGGAGCTGTTTTTT	CASSEVITSGSVTGELFF
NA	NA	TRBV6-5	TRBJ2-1	TGTGCCAGCAGTTACGAGGGAGGTGGTTACAATGAGCAGTTCTTC	CASSYEGGGYNEQFF
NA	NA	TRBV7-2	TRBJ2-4	TGTGCCAGCAGCTACCGCGGGGCCGGAGCCAAAAACATTCAGTACTTC	CASSYRGAGAKNIQYF
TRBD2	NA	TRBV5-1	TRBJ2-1	TGCGCCAGCAGCTATGGCCTCGTCGGACTAGCGCGTGAGCAGTTCTTC	CASSYGLVGLAREQFF
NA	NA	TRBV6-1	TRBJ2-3	TGTGCCAGCAGTGAGAAAGCGTATACGCAGTATTTT	CASSEKAYTQYF